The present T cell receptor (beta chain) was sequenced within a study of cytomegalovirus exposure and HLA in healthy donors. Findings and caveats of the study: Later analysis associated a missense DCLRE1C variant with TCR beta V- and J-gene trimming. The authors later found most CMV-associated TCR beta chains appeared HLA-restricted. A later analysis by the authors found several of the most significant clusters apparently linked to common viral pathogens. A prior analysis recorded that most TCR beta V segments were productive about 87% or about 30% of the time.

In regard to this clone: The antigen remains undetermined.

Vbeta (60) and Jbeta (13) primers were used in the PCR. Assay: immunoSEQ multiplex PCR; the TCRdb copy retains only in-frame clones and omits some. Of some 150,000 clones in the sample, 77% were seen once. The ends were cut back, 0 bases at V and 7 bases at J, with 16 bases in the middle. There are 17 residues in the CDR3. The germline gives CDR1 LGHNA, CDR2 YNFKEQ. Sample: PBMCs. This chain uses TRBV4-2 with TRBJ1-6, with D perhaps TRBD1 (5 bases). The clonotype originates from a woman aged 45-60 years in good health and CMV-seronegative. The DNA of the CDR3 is TGTGCCAGCAGCCAAGATGAAACGACAGTTTTCAATTCACCCCTCCACTTT. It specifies CASSQDETTVFNSPLHF.